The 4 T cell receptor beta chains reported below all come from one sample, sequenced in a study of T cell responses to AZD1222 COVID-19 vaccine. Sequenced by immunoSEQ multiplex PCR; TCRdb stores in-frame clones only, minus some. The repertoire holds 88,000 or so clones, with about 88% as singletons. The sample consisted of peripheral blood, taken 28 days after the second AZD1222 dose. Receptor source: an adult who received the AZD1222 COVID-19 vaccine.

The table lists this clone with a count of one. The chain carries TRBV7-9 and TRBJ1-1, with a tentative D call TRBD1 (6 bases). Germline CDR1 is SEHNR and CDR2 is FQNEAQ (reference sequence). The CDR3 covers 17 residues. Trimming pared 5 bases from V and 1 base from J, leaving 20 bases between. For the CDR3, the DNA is TGTGCCAGCAGCCCGAGAGGGGGAGGAGGCAGGAACACTGAAGCTTTCTTT. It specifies CASSPRGGGGRNTEAFF.

The CDR3 DNA is TGTGCCAGCAGCTTAGCGGGGGAGGGGTACAATGAGCAGTTCTTC. Residues: CASSLAGEGYNEQFF. The chain joins TRBV7-9 to TRBJ2-1; 7 bases agree with TRBD2. The CDR3 contains 15 residues. Germline V gene sequence: CDR1 SEHNR, CDR2 FQNEAQ (reference sequence). After removal of 0 bases from V and 4 bases from J, the junction contained 3 bases not matched to a gene.

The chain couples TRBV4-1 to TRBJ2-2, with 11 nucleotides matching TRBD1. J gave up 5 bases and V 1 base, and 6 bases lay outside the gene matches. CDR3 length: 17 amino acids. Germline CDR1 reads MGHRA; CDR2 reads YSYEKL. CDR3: CASSQGFGTGGTGELFF. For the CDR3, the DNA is TGCGCCAGCAGCCAAGGGTTCGGGACAGGGGGTACCGGGGAGCTGTTTTTT.

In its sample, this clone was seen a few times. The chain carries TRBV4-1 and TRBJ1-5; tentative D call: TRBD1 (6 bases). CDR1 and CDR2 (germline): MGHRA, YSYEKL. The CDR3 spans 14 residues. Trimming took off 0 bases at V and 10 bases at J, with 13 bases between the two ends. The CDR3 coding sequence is TGCGCCAGCAGCCAAGAGGCAGGGGAGGGTCCCCAGCATTTT. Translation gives CASSQEAGEGPQHF.